This passage covers 27 T cell receptor beta chains from one sample sequenced in a study of cytomegalovirus exposure and HLA in healthy donors (dated by TCRdb to about 2017). Receptors were amplified or captured by the immunoSEQ multiplex PCR assay. For the multiplex PCR, a mixture combining 60 forward primers for TCR Vbeta segments and 13 reverse primers for TCR Jbeta segments was used. TCRdb holds this immuneACCESS table with in-frame rearrangements only. Some clones are missing; in checked studies, unresolved V genes explain under half, and the rest has no known cause. The sample records some 170,000 clones, over 65% of which are singletons. Jointly, the top ten make up about 3.8% of the sample. The sample comprised PBMCs. These receptors were obtained from a woman in her fifties or sixties in good health and CMV-seropositive.

The rearrangement links TRBV29-1 to TRBJ2-7, with 9 bases aligning to TRBD1. Trimming cost V 5 bases and J 2 bases; bases outside gene matches: 4. Germline V lookup: CDR1 SQVTM, CDR2 ANQGSEA. CDR3 size: 13 residues. As DNA, the CDR3 is TGCAGCGTTCTCCGGACAGGGGCCTACGAGCAGTACTTC. Protein product: CSVLRTGAYEQYF.

The chain recombines TRBV6-1 with TRBJ1-5; no clear D gene. Trimming left V 1 base short and J 2 bases short, with 3 bases between. From germline, CDR1 is MNHNS and CDR2 SASEGT. This CDR3 has 13 residues. CDR3 coding DNA: TGTGCCAGCAGTGAAGGAGGCAATCAGCCCCAGCATTTT. Translation gives CASSEGGNQPQHF.

This rearrangement joins TRBV27 to TRBJ2-5; 7 bases align to TRBD1. The DNA end is a closer match to TRBJ2-7, so the J assignment may be wrong. The CDR3 sequence is 15 residues long. CDR1 and CDR2 (germline): MNHEY, SMNVEV (reference sequence). CDR3 amino acids: CASSGRQGGSYEQYF. The CDR3 DNA reads as TGTGCCAGCAGTGGCCGACAGGGCGGATCCTACGAGCAGTACTTC.

The V gene is TRBV5-1, the J gene TRBJ2-7, with TRBD1 matching over 7 bases. This CDR3 spans 14 amino acids. The V gene end was trimmed by 4 bases and the J gene end by 3 bases; junction bases not matched to a gene: 7. Germline values: CDR1 SGHRS, CDR2 YFSETQ. CDR3 in amino acids: CASSPGTAIYEQYF. The CDR3 DNA follows: TGCGCCAGCAGCCCGGGGACAGCGATCTACGAGCAGTACTTC.

Only a few counts were recorded for this clone. The rearrangement uses TRBV6-6 and TRBJ2-2; D unresolved. Germline V gives CDR1 MNHNY, CDR2 SVGAGI (reference sequence). The CDR3 sequence is 15 residues long. V was trimmed by 0 bases and J by 2 bases, leaving 7 bases between them. Written as DNA, the CDR3 is TGTGCCAGCAGTTACTCGAGCCAAAACACCGGGGAGCTGTTTTTT. Translated: CASSYSSQNTGELFF.

CDR3: CASRFIRLDGSYNEQFF. CDR3 coding DNA: TGTGCCAGCAGGTTTATTAGACTCGACGGCTCCTACAATGAGCAGTTCTTC. This sequence joins TRBV28 and TRBJ2-1; D ambiguous. CDR1 and CDR2 from the germline V gene are MDHEN and SYDVKM. V was shortened by 6 bases and J by 0 bases, with 18 bases between the two germline ends. CDR3 length: 17 residues. The variable domain in full, completed from reference TRBV28 and TRBJ2-1, reads DVKVTQSSRYLVKRTGEKVFLECVQDMDHENMFWYRQDPGLGLRLIYFSYDVKMKEKGDIPEGYSVSREKKERFSLILESASTNQTSMYLCASRFIRLDGSYNEQFFGPGTRLTVL.

The chain recombines TRBV4-1 with TRBJ1-5; a weak D match, TRBD1 (6 bases). The V gene's germline CDR1 is MGHRA and CDR2 YSYEKL. The length of the CDR3 is 14 residues. V was clipped by 1 base and J by 5 bases, with 9 bases between them. The CDR3 reads CASSQGRGDQPQHF. CDR3 bases: TGCGCCAGCAGCCAAGGCAGGGGCGATCAGCCCCAGCATTTT.

The V gene is TRBV5-4, the J gene TRBJ2-2; tentative D call: TRBD2 (5 bases). This CDR3 contains 18 residues. CDR1 is SGHNT, CDR2 YYREEE, per germline (reference sequence). The V and J ends lost 0 bases and 1 base respectively, with 16 bases between them. CDR3 DNA sequence: TGTGCCAGCAGCTTGGGCGGTGGTGCAGGACTGAACACCGGGGAGCTGTTTTTT. It specifies CASSLGGGAGLNTGELFF. Full variable domain (remainder filled in from reference TRBV5-4 and TRBJ2-2): ETGVTQSPTHLIKTRGQQVTLRCSSQSGHNTVSWYQQALGQGPQFIFQYYREEENGRGNFPPRFSGLQFPNYSSELNVNALELDDSALYLCASSLGGGAGLNTGELFFGEGSRLTVL.

The V gene is TRBV5-4, the J gene TRBJ2-3, with D unclear. The V end was cut by 0 bases, the J end by 1 base, with 9 bases between. This CDR3 contains 15 residues. The V gene's germline CDR1 is SGHNT and CDR2 YYREEE (reference sequence). CDR3 sequence: CASSLEVARTDTQYF. CDR3 nucleotides: TGTGCCAGCAGCTTGGAAGTAGCTCGCACAGATACGCAGTATTTT.

The chain joins TRBV5-8 to TRBJ1-2; a possible D gene is TRBD1 (5 bases). V shed 1 base and J shed 4 bases, with 14 bases lying between them. The CDR3 consists of 15 residues. The germline V gene encodes CDR1 SGHTS and CDR2 YDEGEE. CDR3 protein: CASSLKGVNVYGYTF. DNA of the CDR3: TGTGCCAGCAGCTTGAAAGGGGTGAATGTCTATGGCTACACCTTC.

The chain uses TRBV21-1 and TRBJ1-2. TRBV21-1 is described as a pseudogene. CDR3 length: 15 residues. The CDR3 nucleotides are TGTGCCAGCAGCCCAGGCGGAGGGTGGTGGTGTGGCTACACCTTC. As protein: CASSPGGGWWCGYTF.

The genes are TRBV5-1 and TRBJ2-7; D possibly corresponds to TRBD1 (7 bases). Germline V gives CDR1 SGHRS, CDR2 YFSETQ. The V end lost 0 bases, the J end lost 5 bases, and 21 bases lay between the germline ends. CDR3 length: 17 amino acids. The DNA of the CDR3 is TGCGCCAGCAGCTTGGCCTCTTATAACAGGGGCGGGAACGAGCAGTACTTC. Amino acid sequence: CASSLASYNRGGNEQYF.

This rearrangement joins TRBV18 to TRBJ1-4, with D perhaps TRBD1 (5 bases). The CDR3 consists of 18 residues. Between the trimmed V and J ends, which lost 3 bases and 7 bases, there was a span of 24 bases. Germline CDR1 and CDR2: KGHSH and LQKENI. The CDR3 loop reads CASSPIDQFPLGPEKLFF. CDR3 in DNA: TGTGCCAGCTCACCGATCGACCAATTTCCCCTGGGGCCTGAAAAACTGTTTTTT.

This clone was counted a single time. The J gene is TRBJ1-5, the V gene TRBV7-2; 11 bases are a match to TRBD1. The CDR3 sequence is 14 residues long. Trimming took 3 bases from V and 6 from J; bases not matched to a gene: 1. Germline V gene data show CDR1 as SGHTA and CDR2 as FQGNSA. The CDR3 spells CASSFGTGGQPQHF. For the CDR3, the DNA is TGTGCCAGCAGCTTTGGGACAGGGGGTCAGCCCCAGCATTTT.

The chain recombines TRBV12-1 with TRBJ1-1. TRBV12-1 is a documented pseudogene. This CDR3 has 14 residues. Written as DNA, the CDR3 is TGTGCCAGCAGCTTGGGGGGGGAGGAGGCTGAAGCTTTCTTT. It is translated as CASSLGGEEAEAFF.

The rearrangement uses TRBV27 and TRBJ2-7, with a weak D call TRBD2 (5 bases). Germline assignment: CDR1 MNHEY and CDR2 SMNVEV (reference sequence). CDR3 length: 17 residues. Trimming pared 2 bases from V and 4 bases from J, leaving 21 bases between. The CDR3 region has the DNA TGTGCCAGCAGTTTAATCGGGGTTCGGTCCTCGTCTTACGAGCAGTACTTC. It codes for CASSLIGVRSSSYEQYF.

The J gene is TRBJ1-5, the V gene TRBV27, with 8 bases matching TRBD1. Trimming cost V 4 bases and J 6 bases; bases outside gene matches: 5. Germline lookup yields CDR1 MNHEY and CDR2 SMNVEV (reference sequence). This CDR3 contains 14 residues. CDR3 coding DNA: TGTGCCAGCAGTTATCGGACAGGGATTCAGCCCCAGCATTTT. This sequence encodes CASSYRTGIQPQHF.

The gene calls are TRBV6-5 and TRBJ2-7, with TRBD2 matching over 7 bases. CDR1 and CDR2 (germline): MNHEY, SVGAGI. The V and J ends lost 2 bases and 2 bases, in that order; junction bases with no gene match: 6. The CDR3 has 15 residues. The CDR3 DNA reads TGTGCCAGCAGTTACGGCAGGGAGGGACCCTACGAGCAGTACTTC. Amino acids: CASSYGREGPYEQYF.

This rearrangement joins TRBV7-8 to TRBJ2-1; TRBD1 matches at 8 bases. CDR1 SGHVS and CDR2 FQNEAQ come from the germline V gene. With 1 base clipped from V and 3 bases from J, the junction kept 8 bases outside the gene matches. The CDR3 loop spans 17 amino acids. The CDR3 spells CASSLGDRGLYYNEQFF. The CDR3 nucleotides are TGTGCCAGCAGCTTAGGAGACAGGGGCCTATACTACAATGAGCAGTTCTTC. The variable domain in full, with the rest retrieved from reference TRBV7-8 and TRBJ2-1, is GAGVSQSPRYKVAKRGQDVALRCDPISGHVSLFWYQQALGQGPEFLTYFQNEAQLDKSGLPSDRFFAERPEGSVSTLKIQRTQQEDSAVYLCASSLGDRGLYYNEQFFGPGTRLTVL.

The chain uses TRBV9 and TRBJ2-7, with a tentative D call TRBD1 (6 bases). The CDR3 loop spans 18 amino acids. The V end was cut by 0 bases, the J end by 2 bases, with 21 bases between. Germline V gene lookup returns CDR1 SGDLS and CDR2 YYNGEE. In DNA form, the CDR3 reads TGTGCCAGCAGCGTAGATAAGAGTGAGGGGGAAGGAGCCTACGAGCAGTACTTC. This encodes CASSVDKSEGEGAYEQYF.

This chain connects TRBV7-9 to TRBJ2-3, with 9 bases aligning to TRBD2. Germline CDR1 and CDR2: SEHNR and FQNEAQ (reference sequence). The CDR3 is 14 amino acids. V shed 3 bases, J shed 2 bases, and the junction held 0 bases outside the gene matches. CDR3 sequence reads: CASSLGLATDTQYF. The CDR3 DNA sequence: TGTGCCAGCAGCTTGGGACTAGCCACAGATACGCAGTATTTT.

The chain carries TRBV6-5 and TRBJ2-7; possibly TRBD1 for D (6 bases). The CDR3 covers 14 residues. Between the trimmed V and J ends, which lost 5 bases and 2 bases, there was a span of 13 bases. Germline V lookup: CDR1 MNHEY, CDR2 SVGAGI. CDR3 sequence: CASSATGTTYEQYF. The CDR3 nucleotides are TGTGCCAGCAGTGCGACAGGTACCACCTACGAGCAGTACTTC.

The chain joins TRBV6-5 to TRBJ1-2, with a possible D match to TRBD1 (5 bases). The V gene lost 0 bases and the J gene lost 8 bases, with 10 bases spanning the gap. Germline CDR1 is MNHEY and CDR2 is SVGAGI. The CDR3 has 13 residues. CDR3 in DNA: TGTGCCAGCAGTTACTCGGGGGGGGAGGGCTACACCTTC. Translated, it gives CASSYSGGEGYTF.

Worth noting for this clone: This sample also contains other DNA sequences that code for the same CDR3. The J gene is TRBJ1-1, the V gene TRBV19, with D possibly TRBD1 on 6 matching bases. Germline V lookup: CDR1 LNHDA, CDR2 SQIVND (reference sequence). The length of the CDR3 is 13 residues. Deletions cut 2 bases from V and 8 bases from J, with 12 bases between. DNA of the CDR3: TGTGCCAGTAGTATATCCCCTGGGACAGAAGCTTTCTTT. Residues: CASSISPGTEAFF.

CDR3: CASGLSSYNSPLHF. The CDR3, as DNA: TGTGCCAGCGGGCTCAGCTCCTATAATTCACCCCTCCACTTT. The chain couples TRBV6-1 to TRBJ1-6; no clear D. Germline lookup yields CDR1 MNHNS and CDR2 SASEGT. The V end lost 8 bases, the J end lost 0 bases, and 8 bases lay between the germline ends. This CDR3 is built from 14 residues.

Regarding this clone: At one of its ends the junction is not consistent with the germline gene, which may arise from a read error. This chain's CDR3 is CASIEAGGRTGQLFF. The CDR3 DNA reads TGTGCCAGCATAGAAGCGGGAGGGAGAACCGGGCAGCTGTTTTTT. This chain joins TRBV27 and TRBJ2-2; TRBD2 matches at 10 bases. The CDR3 is 15 amino acids. Germline loops: CDR1 MNHEY, CDR2 SMNVEV (reference sequence).

This clone turned up a few times. The rearrangement links TRBV2 to TRBJ1-5; the D is unclear. This CDR3 is built from 14 residues. The V and J ends lost 7 bases and 3 bases respectively, with 13 bases between them. Germline V gene sequence: CDR1 SNHLY, CDR2 FYNNEI. The CDR3 loop is CASKTGLTNQPQHF. Here the CDR3 DNA reads TGTGCCAGCAAGACTGGACTGACCAATCAGCCCCAGCATTTT. Full variable domain (rest looked up from reference TRBV2 and TRBJ1-5): EPEVTQTPSHQVTQMGQEVILRCVPISNHLYFYWYRQILGQKVEFLVSFYNNEISEKSEIFDDQFSVERPDGSNFTLKIRSTKLEDSAMYFCASKTGLTNQPQHFGDGTRLSIL.